Sequencing of this T cell receptor beta chain was carried out in a study of human CD8 memory T cell subsets. Study-level points and caveats: Stem-like memory T cell repertoires barely overlapped those of precursor exhausted T cells.

Researchers made TCR beta libraries via UMI-labeled 5' RACE. TCRdb re-called the 5' RACE reads and catalogs CDR3 proteins one per entry, DNA excluded. This repertoire includes roughly 3,000 distinct CDR3 sequences. The CDR3 length is 14 residues. The germline V gene has CDR1 MDHEN and CDR2 SYDVKM. This clonotype is called medium-sized based on its frequency. Its antigen is not known. This receptor was taken from a human donor in good health. The rearrangement joins TRBV28 to TRBJ1-4. Sequenced input: CD8+ T cells from PBMCs. The CDR3 loop is CASSFFTTNEKLFF.